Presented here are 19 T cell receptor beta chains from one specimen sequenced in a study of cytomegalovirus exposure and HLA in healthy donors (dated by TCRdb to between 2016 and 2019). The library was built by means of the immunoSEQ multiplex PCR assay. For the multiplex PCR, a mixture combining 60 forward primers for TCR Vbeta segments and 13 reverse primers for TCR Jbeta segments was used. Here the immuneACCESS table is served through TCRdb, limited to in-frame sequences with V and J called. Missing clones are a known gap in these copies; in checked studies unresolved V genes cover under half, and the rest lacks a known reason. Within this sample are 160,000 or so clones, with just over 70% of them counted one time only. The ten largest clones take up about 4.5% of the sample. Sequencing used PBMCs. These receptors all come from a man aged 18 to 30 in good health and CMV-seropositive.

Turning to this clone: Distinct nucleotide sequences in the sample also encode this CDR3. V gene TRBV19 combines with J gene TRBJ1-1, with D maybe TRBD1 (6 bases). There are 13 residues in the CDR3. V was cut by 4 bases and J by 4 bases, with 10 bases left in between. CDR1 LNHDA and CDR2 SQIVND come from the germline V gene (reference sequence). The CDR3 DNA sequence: TGTGCCAGTAGTAGAAACAGGGCCACTGAAGCTTTCTTT. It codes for CASSRNRATEAFF.

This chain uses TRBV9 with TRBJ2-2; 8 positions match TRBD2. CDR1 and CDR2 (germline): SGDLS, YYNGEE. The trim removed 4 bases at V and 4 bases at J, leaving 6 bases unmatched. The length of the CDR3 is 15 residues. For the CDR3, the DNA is TGTGCCAGCAGCCCGGGGGGGACCACCACCGGGGAGCTGTTTTTT. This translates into CASSPGGTTTGELFF.

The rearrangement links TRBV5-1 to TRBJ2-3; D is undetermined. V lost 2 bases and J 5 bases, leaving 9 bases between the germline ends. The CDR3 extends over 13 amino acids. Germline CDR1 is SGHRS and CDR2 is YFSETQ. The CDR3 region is CASSFGRGDTQYF. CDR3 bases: TGCGCCAGCAGCTTTGGCCGCGGAGATACGCAGTATTTT.

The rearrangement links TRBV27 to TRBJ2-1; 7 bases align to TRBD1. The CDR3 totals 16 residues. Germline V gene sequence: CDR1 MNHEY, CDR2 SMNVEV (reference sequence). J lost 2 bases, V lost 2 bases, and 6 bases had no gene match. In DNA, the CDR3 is TGTGCCAGCAGTTTAGTGGGACAGTCCCCCTACAATGAGCAGTTCTTC. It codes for CASSLVGQSPYNEQFF.

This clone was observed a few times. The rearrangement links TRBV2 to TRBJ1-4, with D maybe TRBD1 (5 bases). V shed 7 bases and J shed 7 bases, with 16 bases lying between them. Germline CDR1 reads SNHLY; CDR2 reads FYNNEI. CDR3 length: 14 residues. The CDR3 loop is CASIFRAGVEKLFF. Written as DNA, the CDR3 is TGTGCCAGCATATTCAGGGCGGGGGTTGAAAAACTGTTTTTT.

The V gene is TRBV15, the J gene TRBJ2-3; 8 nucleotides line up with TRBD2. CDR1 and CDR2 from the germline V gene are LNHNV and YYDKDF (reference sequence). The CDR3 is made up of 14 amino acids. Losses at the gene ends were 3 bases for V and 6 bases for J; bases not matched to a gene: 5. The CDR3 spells CATSRTSAEDTQYF. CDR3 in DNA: TGTGCCACCAGCAGGACTAGCGCGGAGGATACGCAGTATTTT. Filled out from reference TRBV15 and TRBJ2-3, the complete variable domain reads DAMVIQNPRYQVTQFGKPVTLSCSQTLNHNVMYWYQQKSSQAPKLLFHYYDKDFNNEADTPDNFQSRRPNTSFCFLDIRSPGLGDTAMYLCATSRTSAEDTQYFGPGTRLTVL.

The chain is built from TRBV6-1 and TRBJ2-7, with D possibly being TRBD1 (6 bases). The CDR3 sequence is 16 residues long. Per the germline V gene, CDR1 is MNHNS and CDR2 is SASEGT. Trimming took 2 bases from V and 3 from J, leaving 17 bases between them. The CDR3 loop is CASSERTEHHFYEQYV. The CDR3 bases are TGTGCCAGCAGTGAAAGGACAGAACATCACTTCTACGAGCAGTACGTC.

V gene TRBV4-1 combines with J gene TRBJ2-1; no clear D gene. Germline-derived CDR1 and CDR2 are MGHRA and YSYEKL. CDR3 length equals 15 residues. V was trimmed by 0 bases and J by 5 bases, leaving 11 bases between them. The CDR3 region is CASSQDSSQNNEQFF. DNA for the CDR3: TGCGCCAGCAGCCAAGATTCGTCACAGAACAATGAGCAGTTCTTC.

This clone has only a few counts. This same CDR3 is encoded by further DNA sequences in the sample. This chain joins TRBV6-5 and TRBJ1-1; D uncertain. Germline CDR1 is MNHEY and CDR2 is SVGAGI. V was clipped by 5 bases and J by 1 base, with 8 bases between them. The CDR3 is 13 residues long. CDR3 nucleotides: TGTGCCAGCAGTCCGCGTGGGAACACTGAAGCTTTCTTT. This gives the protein CASSPRGNTEAFF.

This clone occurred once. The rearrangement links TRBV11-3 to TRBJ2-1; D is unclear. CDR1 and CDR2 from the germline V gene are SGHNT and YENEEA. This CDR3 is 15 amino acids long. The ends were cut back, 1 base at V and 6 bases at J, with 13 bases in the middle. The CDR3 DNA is TGTGCCAGCAGCTTAGTCCCTCCCCCCCTCAATGAGCAGTTCTTC. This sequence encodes CASSLVPPPLNEQFF. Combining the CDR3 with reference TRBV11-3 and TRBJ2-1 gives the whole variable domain EAGVVQSPRYKIIEKKQPVAFWCNPISGHNTLYWYLQNLGQGPELLIRYENEEAVDDSQLPKDRFSAERLKGVDSTLKIQPAELGDSAVYLCASSLVPPPLNEQFFGPGTRLTVL.

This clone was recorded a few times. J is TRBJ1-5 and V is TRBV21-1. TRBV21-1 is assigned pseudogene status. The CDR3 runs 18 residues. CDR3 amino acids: CASSDTPRYYRGNQPQHF. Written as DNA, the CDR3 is TGTGCCAGCAGCGATACTCCAAGATATTATAGAGGCAATCAGCCCCAGCATTTT.

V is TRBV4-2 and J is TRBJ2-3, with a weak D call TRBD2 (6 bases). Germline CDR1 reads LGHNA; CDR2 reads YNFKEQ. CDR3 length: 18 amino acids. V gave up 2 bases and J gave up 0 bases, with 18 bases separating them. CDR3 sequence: CASSQYPTVAESTDTQYF. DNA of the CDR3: TGTGCCAGCAGCCAATACCCTACGGTAGCGGAGAGCACAGATACGCAGTATTTT.

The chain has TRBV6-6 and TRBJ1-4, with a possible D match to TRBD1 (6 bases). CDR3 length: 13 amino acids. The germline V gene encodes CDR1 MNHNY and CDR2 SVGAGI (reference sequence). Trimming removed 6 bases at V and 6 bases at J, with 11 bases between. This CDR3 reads CASRQGRDEKLFF. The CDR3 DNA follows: TGTGCCAGCAGACAGGGAAGGGATGAAAAACTGTTTTTT.

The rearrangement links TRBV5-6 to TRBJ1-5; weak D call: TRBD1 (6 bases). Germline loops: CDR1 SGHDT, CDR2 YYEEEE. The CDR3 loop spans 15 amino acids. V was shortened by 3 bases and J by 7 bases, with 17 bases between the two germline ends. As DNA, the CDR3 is TGTGCCAGCAGCTGGGGGGGGGCCAGTGACCAGCCCCAGCATTTT. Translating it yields CASSWGGASDQPQHF.

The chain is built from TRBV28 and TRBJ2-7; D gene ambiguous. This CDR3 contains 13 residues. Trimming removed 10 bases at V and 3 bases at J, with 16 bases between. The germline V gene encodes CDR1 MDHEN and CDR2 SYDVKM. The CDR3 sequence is CATPQSENYEQYV. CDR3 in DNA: TGTGCCACCCCCCAGAGCGAGAACTACGAGCAGTACGTC.

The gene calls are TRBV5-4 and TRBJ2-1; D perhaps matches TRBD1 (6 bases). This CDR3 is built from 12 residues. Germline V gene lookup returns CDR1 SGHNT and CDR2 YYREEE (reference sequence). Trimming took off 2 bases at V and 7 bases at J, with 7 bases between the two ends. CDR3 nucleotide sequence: TGTGCCAGCAGCTTACAGGGAAATGAGCAGTTCTTC. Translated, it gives CASSLQGNEQFF.

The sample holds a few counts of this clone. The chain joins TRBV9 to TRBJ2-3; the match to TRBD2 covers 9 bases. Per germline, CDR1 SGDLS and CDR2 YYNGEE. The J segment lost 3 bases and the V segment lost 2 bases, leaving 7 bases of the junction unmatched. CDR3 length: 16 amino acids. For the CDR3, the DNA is TGTGCCAGCAGCGTGCGGGGGGGCGAGGGTACAGATACGCAGTATTTT. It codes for CASSVRGGEGTDTQYF.

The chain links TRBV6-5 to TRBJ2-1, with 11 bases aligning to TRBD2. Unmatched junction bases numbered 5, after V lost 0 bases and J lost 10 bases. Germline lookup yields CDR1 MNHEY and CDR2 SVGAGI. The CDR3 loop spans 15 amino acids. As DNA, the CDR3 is TGTGCCAGCAGTTACTCGACTAGCGGGGAGGCAGAGCAGTTCTTC. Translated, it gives CASSYSTSGEAEQFF.

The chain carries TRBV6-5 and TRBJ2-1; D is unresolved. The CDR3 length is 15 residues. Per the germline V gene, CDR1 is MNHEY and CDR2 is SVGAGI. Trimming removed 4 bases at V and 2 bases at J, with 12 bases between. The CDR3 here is CASSSPSPAYNEQFF. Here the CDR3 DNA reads TGTGCCAGCAGTTCCCCGTCCCCGGCCTACAATGAGCAGTTCTTC.